A single sample is the source of the 21 T cell receptor beta chains below, sequenced in a study of blood T cells in healthy people across ages. It was with a sample-barcoded 5' primer and a J-beta primer mix that a second PCR of about 7 to 12 cycles was run. From the 5' RACE reads, TCRdb called clonotypes with MiXCR, one entry per CDR3 protein. Counted here are some 550,000 distinct CDR3 sequences, roughly 48% occurring once; the ten biggest clones make up approximately 23%. Sample: blood. The receptors derive from a man older than 75 in good health.

In its sample, this clonotype was seen many times. The genes are TRBV5-1 and TRBJ2-1; TRBD2 matches at 10 bases. J was trimmed by 6 bases and V by 1 base; bases with no gene match: 7. Germline-derived CDR1 and CDR2 are SGHRS and YFSETQ. The CDR3 contains 16 residues. The chain's CDR3 is CASSLRGLATSNEQFF. The CDR3 bases are TGCGCCAGCAGCTTGAGGGGACTAGCGACTAGCAATGAGCAGTTCTTC.

This clonotype was seen only a few times. V gene TRBV29-1 combines with J gene TRBJ2-3; possibly TRBD1 or TRBD2 for D (5 bases each). The CDR3 is made up of 14 amino acids. Trimming left V 6 bases short and J 6 bases short, with 19 bases between. In germline, CDR1 is SQVTM, CDR2 ANQGSEA. This chain's CDR3 is CSVSPGRFPDTQYF. CDR3 bases: TGCAGCGTGTCCCCGGGACGGTTCCCCGATACGCAGTATTTT.

The chain has TRBV7-2 and TRBJ2-1; D may be TRBD2 (6 bases). The CDR3 loop spans 14 amino acids. Germline V gene data show CDR1 as SGHTA and CDR2 as FQGNSA. Between the trimmed V and J ends, which lost 5 bases and 6 bases, there was a span of 14 bases. The CDR3 here is CASSPVVGGNEQFF. In DNA form, the CDR3 reads TGTGCCAGCAGCCCTGTGGTGGGAGGCAATGAGCAGTTCTTC.

This clonotype was recorded a few times. The chain combines TRBV28 with TRBJ1-1; TRBD1 matches 8 bases. Trimming at V came to 4 bases and at J to 7 bases, leaving 8 bases not matched to a gene. The CDR3 covers 14 residues. In germline, CDR1 is MDHEN, CDR2 SYDVKM. In DNA, the CDR3 is TGTGCCAGCAGTTCAAACAGGGGGACCCGTGAAGCTTTCTTT. Translated: CASSSNRGTREAFF.

As regards this clonotype: It may be a read error: a sequence one base away is much more abundant. V and J are TRBV6-5 and TRBJ1-5, with unresolved D. The V gene lost 2 bases and the J gene lost 7 bases, with 9 bases spanning the gap. The CDR3 has 13 residues. Germline CDR1 is MNHEY and CDR2 is SVGAGI. DNA for the CDR3: TGTGCCAGCAGTTACCTTAAGGAGCAGCCCCAGCATTTT. Translated: CASSYLKEQPQHF.

A note on this clonotype: The junction departs from germline at one end; a sequencing error may be responsible. The chain couples TRBV10-3 to TRBJ2-1; D not certain. CDR3 length: 13 residues. CDR1 is ENHRY, CDR2 SYGVKD, per germline. The CDR3 loop reads CTISEAGRNEQFF. In nucleotides, the CDR3 is TGTACCATCAGTGAGGCTGGTCGCAATGAGCAGTTCTTC.

This clonotype was counted only a few times. This sequence joins TRBV29-1 and TRBJ1-2; possibly TRBD1 for D (6 bases). The V end lost 1 base, the J end lost 8 bases, and 14 bases lay between the germline ends. CDR3 length: 13 residues. In germline, CDR1 is SQVTM, CDR2 ANQGSEA. CDR3 bases: TGCAGCGTTGAAGCCGGGACACGGGGAGGCTACACCTTC. Amino acid sequence: CSVEAGTRGGYTF. Full variable domain (rest looked up from reference TRBV29-1 and TRBJ1-2): SAVISQKPSRDICQRGTSLTIQCQVDSQVTMMFWYRQQPGQSLTLIATANQGSEATYESGFVIDKFPISRPNLTFSTLTVSNMSPEDSSIYLCSVEAGTRGGYTFGSGTRLTVV.

This clonotype came up a few times. V gene TRBV11-2 combines with J gene TRBJ2-6; 7 nucleotides align to TRBD1. Germline CDR1 SGHAT, CDR2 FQNNGV. This CDR3 is 15 amino acids long. V was pared by 5 bases and J by 4 bases, with 5 bases of the junction left unmatched. The CDR3 coding sequence is TGTGCCAGCAGCGGGGGACAGCCAGGGGCCAACGTCCTGACTTTC. Amino acids: CASSGGQPGANVLTF. Filled out from reference TRBV11-2 and TRBJ2-6, the complete variable domain reads EAGVAQSPRYKIIEKRQSVAFWCNPISGHATLYWYQQILGQGPKLLIQFQNNGVVDDSQLPKDRFSAERLKGVDSTLKIQPAKLEDSAVYLCASSGGQPGANVLTFGAGSRLTVL.

The V and J genes are TRBV4-3 and TRBJ2-3, with D maybe TRBD2 (7 bases). CDR1 is LGHNA and CDR2 is YSLEER in the germline V gene. The CDR3 has 13 amino acids. Trimming removed 5 bases at V and 6 bases at J, with 12 bases between. The CDR3 here is CASSGRGGDTQYF. The CDR3 coding sequence is TGCGCCAGCAGCGGGAGGGGGGGTGATACGCAGTATTTT.

The rearrangement links TRBV28 to TRBJ2-3; TRBD2 aligns across 11 bases. Per the germline V gene, CDR1 is MDHEN and CDR2 is SYDVKM. There are 17 residues in the CDR3. Trimming cost V 5 bases and J 0 bases; bases outside gene matches: 7. This CDR3 is CASSPAGLAGSTDTQYF. The CDR3, as DNA: TGTGCCAGCAGTCCCGCCGGACTAGCGGGTAGCACAGATACGCAGTATTTT. Together with reference TRBV28 and TRBJ2-3, the CDR3 gives the full variable domain: DVKVTQSSRYLVKRTGEKVFLECVQDMDHENMFWYRQDPGLGLRLIYFSYDVKMKEKGDIPEGYSVSREKKERFSLILESASTNQTSMYLCASSPAGLAGSTDTQYFGPGTRLTVL.

This rearrangement joins TRBV18 to TRBJ2-7; weak D call: TRBD2 (5 bases). Germline-derived CDR1 and CDR2 are KGHSH and LQKENI. The CDR3 has 13 residues. The V and J ends lost 1 base and 5 bases respectively, with 9 bases between them. CDR3 sequence: CASSPLEADEQYF. CDR3 nucleotides: TGTGCCAGCTCACCACTCGAAGCGGACGAGCAGTACTTC.

The chain joins TRBV7-2 to TRBJ2-5; no reliable D call. Germline V gene sequence: CDR1 SGHTA, CDR2 FQGNSA. The CDR3 contains 14 residues. V was trimmed by 1 base and J by 5 bases, leaving 11 bases between them. The DNA of the CDR3 is TGTGCCAGCAGCTTAGGGGGATTAATGGAGACCCAGTACTTC. This gives the protein CASSLGGLMETQYF.

Here the CDR3 reads CSVDRAYYGYTF. The DNA of the CDR3 is TGCAGCGTTGACAGGGCGTACTATGGCTACACCTTC. The chain combines TRBV29-1 with TRBJ1-2, with D possibly TRBD1 on 5 matching bases. Trimming shortened V by 3 bases and J by 3 bases, and 8 bases separated the two germline ends. This CDR3 is built from 12 residues. The germline V gene encodes CDR1 SQVTM and CDR2 ANQGSEA.

This clonotype was found many times. J is TRBJ2-7 and V is TRBV6-6, with TRBD2 matching over 8 bases. The CDR3 is 16 residues long. J gave up 1 base and V 5 bases, and 10 bases lay outside the gene matches. Germline lookup yields CDR1 MNHNY and CDR2 SVGAGI (reference sequence). The CDR3 bases are TGTGCCAGCAGTCCCCAAGGCGGGGGGCTGTCCTACGAGCAGTACTTC. Residues: CASSPQGGGLSYEQYF.

Details on this clonotype: Mismatch with germline at one junction end may stem from a read error. V and J are TRBV12-3 or TRBV12-4 and TRBJ2-1; 9 positions agree with TRBD2. CDR3 length: 16 residues. CDR3 region: CASSSLTSGRGNEQFF. CDR3 bases: TGTGCAAGCAGTTCCCTGACTAGCGGTAGGGGCAATGAGCAGTTCTTC.

This clonotype occurred once. V and J are TRBV5-1 and TRBJ2-1, with 9 bases matching TRBD1. The V segment lost 1 base and the J segment 13 bases; nucleotides outside the gene matches: 18. This CDR3 region has 17 residues. Germline-derived CDR1 and CDR2 are SGHRS and YFSETQ. CDR3 nucleotides: TGCGCCAGCAGCTTGTCGGTCTCCGGGACAGGGCGAGAGACCCAGTTCTTC. Protein: CASSLSVSGTGRETQFF.

The genes are TRBV6-2 or TRBV6-3 and TRBJ1-5; TRBD1 is a possible D gene (6 bases). The V end lost 7 bases, the J end lost 11 bases, and 24 bases lay between the germline ends. The germline V gene encodes CDR1 MNHEY and CDR2 SVGEGT. The CDR3 contains 15 residues. The CDR3 DNA follows: TGTGCCAGCACAAAGCCCAAGGACAGCGCCTCCTCCCAGCATTTT. It yields the protein CASTKPKDSASSQHF.

This clonotype has a handful of counts. CDR3 sequence: CASSRSLTGHSYEQYF. CDR3 bases: TGCGCCAGCAGCCGCTCCCTCACGGGCCACTCCTACGAGCAGTACTTC. V and J are TRBV4-3 and TRBJ2-7; D is unclear. Trimming shortened V by 4 bases and J by 0 bases, and 16 bases separated the two germline ends. The CDR3 has 16 residues. Germline V gives CDR1 LGHNA, CDR2 YSLEER.

In this sample, this clonotype turned up many times. For the CDR3, the DNA is TGTGCCAGCAGTTACACCTGGACCGAGCGGGATACGCAGTATTTT. Translating gives CASSYTWTERDTQYF. V and J are TRBV6-6 and TRBJ2-3, with D perhaps TRBD2 (5 bases). The germline V gene encodes CDR1 MNHNY and CDR2 SVGAGI (reference sequence). The CDR3 has 15 amino acids. Trimming stripped 2 bases from V and 6 bases from J, with 15 bases between.

This clonotype was counted between two and nine times. The genes are TRBV15 and TRBJ2-3; D not certain. From germline, CDR1 is LNHNV and CDR2 YYDKDF (reference sequence). Trimming left V 0 bases short and J 4 bases short, with 14 bases between. CDR3 length: 16 residues. This chain's CDR3 is CATSRDVRTEADTQYF. The DNA of the CDR3 is TGTGCCACCAGCAGAGATGTTAGGACCGAAGCAGATACGCAGTATTTT.

J is TRBJ1-4 and V is TRBV4-1, with unresolved D. Trimming removed 0 bases from V and 0 bases from J, with 5 bases in between. Germline CDR1 reads MGHRA; CDR2 reads YSYEKL. The CDR3 length is 15 residues. CDR3 coding DNA: TGCGCCAGCAGCCAAGACGGAGCAACTAATGAAAAACTGTTTTTT. This codes for CASSQDGATNEKLFF.